This T cell receptor (beta chain) originates from a study of Ad26.COV2.S vaccination and SARS-CoV-2 variants. This CDR3 is 12 amino acids long. The V end lost 5 bases, the J end lost 2 bases, and 6 bases lay between the germline ends. Germline CDR1 and CDR2: SGHDN and FVKESK. TCRdb keeps only in-frame clones here, not all; method: immunoSEQ multiplex PCR. The sample lists some 190,000 clones; roughly 87% were seen once. The material sequenced was peripheral blood, taken after recovery from COVID-19. The chain joins TRBV14 to TRBJ1-2, with D unresolved. The receptor's source is a human donor who had recovered from COVID-19. The CDR3 region is CASSYGNYGYTF. The CDR3 DNA follows: TGTGCCAGCAGCTACGGGAACTATGGCTACACCTTC.